These 25 T cell receptor beta chains were all obtained from the same sample, sequenced in a study of T cell responses to AZD1222 COVID-19 vaccine. Produced via immunoSEQ multiplex PCR; TCRdb's table is partial and in-frame only. This table has about 95,000 clones, approximately 91% appearing once. The sample here was peripheral blood, taken on day 0 of AZD1222 vaccination. These TCRs come from an adult in good health.

The J gene is TRBJ1-5, the V gene TRBV7-9; D is possibly TRBD1 (5 bases). V lost 2 bases to trimming and J lost 5 bases, with 7 bases between them. Germline CDR1 reads SEHNR; CDR2 reads FQNEAQ (reference sequence). The CDR3 is 13 amino acids. CDR3 DNA: TGTGCCAGCAGCTTACTAGGGGATCAGCCCCAGCATTTT. Translation: CASSLLGDQPQHF.

The chain joins TRBV5-6 to TRBJ2-1; 9 bases map to TRBD1. Germline values: CDR1 SGHDT, CDR2 YYEEEE. The ends lost 0 bases at V and 7 bases at J; junction bases unmatched: 8. CDR3 length equals 16 residues. This CDR3 reads CASSLAMGQGRNEQFF. The CDR3 DNA is TGTGCCAGCAGCTTGGCTATGGGACAGGGAAGGAATGAGCAGTTCTTC. Drawing the rest from reference TRBV5-6 and TRBJ2-1, the complete variable domain is DAGVTQSPTHLIKTRGQQVTLRCSPKSGHDTVSWYQQALGQGPQFIFQYYEEEERQRGNFPDRFSGHQFPNYSSELNVNALLLGDSALYLCASSLAMGQGRNEQFFGPGTRLTVL.

This chain links TRBV19 with TRBJ1-1; TRBD1 matches at 12 bases. Trimming at V came to 7 bases and at J to 6 bases, leaving 9 bases not matched to a gene. This CDR3 region has 15 residues. From germline, CDR1 is LNHDA and CDR2 SQIVND (reference sequence). The CDR3 protein is CASTTGGQGASEAFF. The DNA for the CDR3 is TGTGCCAGTACCACAGGGGGACAGGGGGCCTCTGAAGCTTTCTTT.

V gene TRBV7-8 combines with J gene TRBJ2-2, with D maybe TRBD1 (5 bases). The germline V and J ends were trimmed by 1 base and 2 bases, with 8 bases remaining between them. CDR1 and CDR2 (germline): SGHVS, FQNEAQ. This CDR3 has 15 residues. The CDR3 DNA reads TGTGCCAGCAGCTTAGAGGGGCTTAACACCGGGGAGCTGTTTTTT. Protein: CASSLEGLNTGELFF.

This clone was recorded only once. The chain employs TRBV3-1 (or the pseudogene TRBV3-2) and TRBJ2-3, with D tentatively TRBD1 (5 bases). The CDR3 contains 15 residues. V lost 0 bases, J lost 3 bases, and 10 bases lay in between. CDR1 and CDR2 from the germline V gene are LGHDT and YNNKEL (reference sequence). CDR3 DNA: TGTGCCAGCAGCCAAGAGGGCAGGGCAACAGATACGCAGTATTTT. This translates into CASSQEGRATDTQYF.

This chain connects TRBV5-6 to TRBJ2-5; 12 bases are a match to TRBD1. The CDR3 spans 18 residues. The trim removed 0 bases at V and 5 bases at J, leaving 11 bases unmatched. In germline, CDR1 is SGHDT, CDR2 YYEEEE. The chain's CDR3 is CASSLVEVGQGAVETQYF. CDR3 bases: TGTGCCAGCAGCTTGGTCGAGGTGGGACAGGGGGCTGTCGAGACCCAGTACTTC. Full variable domain (outside the CDR3, taken from reference TRBV5-6 and TRBJ2-5): DAGVTQSPTHLIKTRGQQVTLRCSPKSGHDTVSWYQQALGQGPQFIFQYYEEEERQRGNFPDRFSGHQFPNYSSELNVNALLLGDSALYLCASSLVEVGQGAVETQYFGPGTRLLVL.

This clone was picked up one time. The V and J genes are TRBV5-5 and TRBJ2-3; 11 bases agree with TRBD2. The V segment lost 1 base and the J segment 3 bases; nucleotides outside the gene matches: 4. Germline CDR1 is SGHKS and CDR2 is YYEKEE (reference sequence). CDR3 length equals 16 residues. The CDR3 loop is CASSLLTSGGTDTQYF. The CDR3 DNA sequence: TGTGCCAGCAGCTTGCTCACTAGCGGGGGAACAGATACGCAGTATTTT.

The V gene is TRBV18, the J gene TRBJ1-1; maybe TRBD1 (6 bases). Germline CDR1 reads KGHSH; CDR2 reads LQKENI. Trimming left V 2 bases short and J 0 bases short, with 22 bases between. There are 19 residues in the CDR3. The CDR3 here is CASSPSLGPKGGMNTEAFF. The CDR3 DNA is TGTGCCAGCTCACCATCTCTTGGACCCAAGGGGGGCATGAACACTGAAGCTTTCTTT.

A remark on this clone: A junction end diverges from the germline sequence, so it may reflect a read error. The CDR3 region has the DNA TGCGCCAGCAGCCCTACCTATCCCGGGACAGGACCGGGCTCCAAAAACATTCAGTGCTTC. As protein: CASSPTYPGTGPGSKNIQCF. The chain joins TRBV5-1 to TRBJ2-4; 8 bases fit TRBD1. CDR1 is SGHRS and CDR2 is YFSETQ in the germline V gene. CDR3 length: 20 amino acids.

This clone was counted once. The V gene is TRBV4-2, the J gene TRBJ2-3, with 13 bases identical to TRBD2. V shed 0 bases and J 0 bases; nucleotides not matched to a gene: 0. From germline, CDR1 is LGHNA and CDR2 YNFKEQ. The CDR3 consists of 17 residues. CDR3 nucleotides: TGTGCCAGCAGCCAAGAACTAGCGGGGGGGAGCACAGATACGCAGTATTTT. Its translation is CASSQELAGGSTDTQYF.

The chain carries TRBV11-2 and TRBJ1-1; D is unclear. Trimming left V 3 bases short and J 3 bases short, with 2 bases between. Germline CDR1 and CDR2: SGHAT and FQNNGV. This CDR3 comprises 11 residues. This chain's CDR3 is CASSFYTEAFF. In DNA form, the CDR3 reads TGTGCCAGCAGCTTTTACACTGAAGCTTTCTTT.

J is TRBJ2-5 and V is TRBV7-3; D uncertain. This CDR3 has 13 residues. V was shortened by 5 bases and J by 1 base, with 8 bases between the two germline ends. Germline lookup yields CDR1 SGHTA and CDR2 FQGTGA. For the CDR3, the DNA is TGTGCCAGCAGCCCACGGGCCCAAGAGACCCAGTACTTC. Its translation is CASSPRAQETQYF. The complete variable domain, with remaining parts taken from reference TRBV7-3 and TRBJ2-5, reads GAGVSQTPSNKVTEKGKYVELRCDPISGHTALYWYRQSLGQGPEFLIYFQGTGAADDSGLPNDRFFAVRPEGSVSTLKIQRTERGDSAVYLCASSPRAQETQYFGPGTRLLVL.

V and J are TRBV2 and TRBJ1-6; the D is unclear. V was pared by 8 bases and J by 10 bases, with 15 bases between. Germline values: CDR1 SNHLY, CDR2 FYNNEI. The CDR3 length is 13 residues. The CDR3 reads CASGGEKESPLHF. CDR3 bases: TGTGCCAGCGGTGGGGAAAAGGAGTCACCCCTCCACTTT.

The chain has TRBV7-2 and TRBJ1-1; 9 bases line up with TRBD1. This CDR3 is built from 15 residues. Trimming removed 1 base from V and 7 bases from J; junction bases left unmatched: 7. Germline V gene lookup returns CDR1 SGHTA and CDR2 FQGNSA. The CDR3 sequence is CASSLGVRGQGEAFF. CDR3 coding DNA: TGTGCCAGCAGCTTAGGGGTTAGGGGACAGGGTGAAGCTTTCTTT.

The chain combines TRBV4-1 with TRBJ2-4; the D call may be TRBD1 or TRBD2 (6 bases each). The length of the CDR3 is 16 residues. V was cut by 3 bases and J by 1 base, with 13 bases left in between. Germline CDR1 reads MGHRA; CDR2 reads YSYEKL. CDR3 bases: TGCGCCAGCAGCCAGGAGGGGGTAGGGGCCAAAAACATTCAGTACTTC. Amino acid sequence: CASSQEGVGAKNIQYF.

The chain has TRBV7-2 and TRBJ1-1; the match to TRBD1 covers 7 bases. The CDR3 is 16 residues long. The ends lost 4 bases at V and 1 base at J; junction bases unmatched: 9. CDR1 and CDR2 (germline): SGHTA, FQGNSA. The CDR3 DNA reads TGTGCCAGCAGCTATGGGACAGTTATTAAGAACACTGAAGCTTTCTTT. The encoded protein is CASSYGTVIKNTEAFF.

The rearrangement joins TRBV15 to TRBJ1-1; the D is unclear. Germline lookup yields CDR1 LNHNV and CDR2 YYDKDF (reference sequence). V lost 9 bases to trimming and J lost 9 bases, with 14 bases between them. The CDR3 spans 11 residues. The CDR3 loop reads CATADDAQAFF. The CDR3 bases are TGTGCCACAGCGGATGACGCGCAAGCTTTCTTT.

The chain combines TRBV10-1 with TRBJ2-5; the match to TRBD2 covers 8 bases. The CDR3 consists of 14 residues. The germline CDR1 and CDR2 sequences are WNHNN and SYGVQD (reference sequence). V was pared by 3 bases and J by 8 bases, with 8 bases of the junction left unmatched. The CDR3 spells CASSEYQAGVTQYF. CDR3 DNA: TGCGCCAGCAGTGAATATCAAGCGGGGGTCACCCAGTACTTC.

This clone has only one observation. V usage is TRBV5-1 and J usage is TRBJ1-1, with 10 positions matching TRBD1. The germline gives CDR1 SGHRS, CDR2 YFSETQ. Trimming cost V 0 bases and J 1 base; bases outside gene matches: 12. The length of the CDR3 is 19 residues. CDR3 sequence reads: CASSLEPHETGGTNTEAFF. The DNA of the CDR3 is TGCGCCAGCAGCTTGGAACCCCACGAGACAGGGGGCACGAACACTGAAGCTTTCTTT.

The table lists this clone with a few counts. J is TRBJ1-5 and V is TRBV30; the D is unclear. V lost 7 bases, J lost 2 bases, and 12 bases lay in between. This CDR3 has 13 amino acids. Germline V lookup: CDR1 GTSNPN, CDR2 SVGIG (reference sequence). CDR3 residues: CAYAVGGNQPQHF. The CDR3 DNA reads as TGTGCCTACGCGGTTGGGGGCAATCAGCCCCAGCATTTT.

This clone has just a few counts. J is TRBJ2-2 and V is TRBV2; D ambiguous. Between the trimmed V and J ends, which lost 6 bases and 3 bases, there was a span of 8 bases. The CDR3 spans 13 residues. Per germline, CDR1 SNHLY and CDR2 FYNNEI. The CDR3: CASRGWDTGELFF. The DNA for the CDR3 is TGTGCCAGCAGGGGTTGGGACACCGGGGAGCTGTTTTTT.

The rearrangement joins TRBV19 to TRBJ1-5; D gene uncertain. Germline CDR1 and CDR2: LNHDA and SQIVND (reference sequence). The CDR3 extends over 14 amino acids. Trimming left V 3 bases short and J 2 bases short, with 8 bases between. CDR3 residues: CASSMSTGNQPQHF. CDR3 DNA sequence: TGTGCCAGTAGTATGAGTACAGGCAATCAGCCCCAGCATTTT.

CDR3 loop: CASSQDPGDYEQYF. In nucleotides, the CDR3 is TGTGCCAGCAGCCAAGACCCAGGGGACTACGAGCAGTACTTC. This chain links TRBV3-1 (or the pseudogene TRBV3-2) with TRBJ2-7, with D possibly matching TRBD1 (6 bases). V lost 0 bases and J 3 bases, leaving 9 bases between the germline ends. Looked up from germline, CDR1 is LGHDT and CDR2 is YNNKEL (reference sequence). The length of the CDR3 is 14 residues.

V is TRBV6-5 and J is TRBJ1-5; D possibly corresponds to TRBD1 (5 bases). The germline V gene has CDR1 MNHEY and CDR2 SVGAGI. The CDR3 runs to 16 residues. Trimming took 2 bases from V and 0 from J, leaving 11 bases between them. The CDR3 here is CASSYGHHGSNQPQHF. CDR3 bases: TGTGCCAGCAGTTACGGACACCATGGTAGCAATCAGCCCCAGCATTTT.

The chain combines TRBV10-3 with TRBJ2-1; no clear D. CDR1 is ENHRY and CDR2 is SYGVKD in the germline V gene. CDR3 size: 12 residues. The germline V and J ends were trimmed by 11 bases and 4 bases, with 12 bases remaining between them. As DNA, the CDR3 is TGTGCCCTCCGGGCCAATTACAATGAGCAGTTCTTC. Amino acids: CALRANYNEQFF.